The 16 T cell receptor beta chains below all came from one sample that was sequenced in a study of OX40 agonist ivuxolimab in advanced cancers. Data came from immunoSEQ multiplex PCR; TCRdb stores just in-frame clones and leaves some out. The sample lists 50,000 to 65,000 clones, nearly 95% occurring once. The specimen comprised CD4+ or CD8+ T cells sorted from blood, sampled in a trial of the OX40 agonist ivuxolimab. The receptors here all came from an adult with an advanced solid tumor such as melanoma, head and neck, liver or kidney cancer.

This clone showed up just a few times. The chain couples TRBV5-6 to TRBJ2-1; D may correspond to TRBD1 or TRBD2 (6 bases each). The CDR3 is made up of 16 amino acids. CDR1 and CDR2 from the germline V gene are SGHDT and YYEEEE. V dropped 1 base and J dropped 9 bases, with 20 bases sitting between them. The chain's CDR3 is CASSLRGRGVRSEQFF. As DNA, the CDR3 is TGTGCCAGCAGCTTGCGGGGGCGCGGGGTTAGAAGTGAGCAGTTCTTC.

The chain combines TRBV5-1 with TRBJ1-1, with 7 bases fitting TRBD1. The V segment lost 1 base and the J segment 5 bases; nucleotides outside the gene matches: 2. CDR1 and CDR2 (germline): SGHRS, YFSETQ. The CDR3 consists of 13 residues. For the CDR3, the DNA is TGCGCCAGCAGCTTGTCGGGACAGACTGAAGCTTTCTTT. Protein: CASSLSGQTEAFF.

This clone appeared a single time. The chain combines TRBV11-2 with TRBJ2-1; no reliable D call. The V gene's germline CDR1 is SGHAT and CDR2 FQNNGV. The CDR3 runs to 13 residues. V was cut by 3 bases and J by 4 bases, with 7 bases left in between. CDR3 protein: CASSFGLYNEQFF. The DNA of the CDR3 is TGTGCCAGCAGCTTTGGGCTTTACAATGAGCAGTTCTTC.

The rearrangement links TRBV27 to TRBJ2-3; 12 bases are a match to TRBD2. The V segment lost 7 bases and the J segment 5 bases; nucleotides outside the gene matches: 7. The germline V gene encodes CDR1 MNHEY and CDR2 SMNVEV (reference sequence). This CDR3 has 15 amino acids. The DNA of the CDR3 is TGTGCCAGCAAAACTAGCGGGGGGCCGGGAGATACGCAGTATTTT. Its translation is CASKTSGGPGDTQYF.

V gene TRBV19 combines with J gene TRBJ1-2; D unclear. The CDR3 contains 15 residues. Looked up from germline, CDR1 is LNHDA and CDR2 is SQIVND (reference sequence). V was clipped by 1 base and J by 4 bases, with 13 bases between them. The CDR3 spells CASSIGSASFYGYTF. As DNA, the CDR3 is TGTGCCAGTAGTATAGGTTCAGCCTCGTTCTATGGCTACACCTTC.

J is TRBJ2-2 and V is TRBV4-1, with D possibly matching TRBD1 (5 bases). Per the germline V gene, CDR1 is MGHRA and CDR2 is YSYEKL. V lost 6 bases and J lost 7, with 12 bases in between. CDR3 length: 13 residues. In nucleotides, the CDR3 is TGCGCCAGCAGTCCAGGGTTGGGCGGGGAGCTGTTTTTT. Its protein product is CASSPGLGGELFF.

V usage is TRBV7-9 and J usage is TRBJ2-3; D may be TRBD1 (5 bases). Germline lookup yields CDR1 SEHNR and CDR2 FQNEAQ (reference sequence). The length of the CDR3 is 15 residues. With 4 bases removed from V and 2 bases from J, the gap between germline ends came to 13 bases. CDR3 DNA sequence: TGTGCCAGCAGCTCCCTCAGGGAAATCACAGATACGCAGTATTTT. Translating it yields CASSSLREITDTQYF.

The chain joins TRBV7-9 to TRBJ1-1; D not certain. V was shortened by 6 bases and J by 1 base, with 27 bases between the two germline ends. CDR1 and CDR2 (germline): SEHNR, FQNEAQ (reference sequence). The CDR3 totals 19 residues. The CDR3 DNA reads as TGTGCCAGCAGTTTCGGGTCCATCGTACATCCCGACCGGAACACTGAAGCTTTCTTT. It specifies CASSFGSIVHPDRNTEAFF.

This rearrangement joins TRBV13 to TRBJ2-3; possible D gene TRBD1, 5 bases. Germline CDR1 PRHDT, CDR2 FYEKMQ (reference sequence). CDR3 length equals 15 residues. V lost 0 bases, J lost 1 base, and 8 bases lay in between. This CDR3 reads CASSLGGRGTDTQYF. Here the CDR3 DNA reads TGTGCCAGCAGCTTAGGTGGCAGGGGCACAGATACGCAGTATTTT.

The J gene is TRBJ2-5, the V gene TRBV7-3, with 8 bases matching TRBD1. The CDR3 contains 16 residues. Trimming removed 5 bases from V and 2 bases from J; junction bases left unmatched: 10. CDR1 is SGHTA, CDR2 FQGTGA, per germline. CDR3 nucleotides: TGTGCCAGCAGCCACCTAGGACAGGGAATACAAGAGACCCAGTACTTC. Amino acids: CASSHLGQGIQETQYF.

The chain carries TRBV7-6 and TRBJ2-1; tentative D call: TRBD2 (6 bases). Trimming removed 1 base at V and 0 bases at J, with 13 bases between. Germline CDR1 and CDR2: SGHVS and FNYEAQ. This CDR3 has 17 amino acids. CDR3 loop: CASSLEPAGSSYNEQFF. CDR3 bases: TGTGCCAGCAGCTTAGAGCCGGCGGGAAGCTCCTACAATGAGCAGTTCTTC.

This chain uses TRBV4-1 with TRBJ2-7; D not certain. The V and J ends lost 2 bases and 5 bases respectively, with 10 bases between them. This CDR3 contains 13 residues. Germline CDR1 is MGHRA and CDR2 is YSYEKL. The CDR3 sequence is CASSQPNTDEQYF. The CDR3 nucleotides are TGCGCCAGCAGCCAACCCAATACCGACGAGCAGTACTTC.

This chain uses TRBV5-6 with TRBJ1-5; 7 bases are a match to TRBD1. This CDR3 spans 13 amino acids. V was clipped by 2 bases and J by 5 bases; unmatched bases: 1. Germline V gives CDR1 SGHDT, CDR2 YYEEEE. This chain's CDR3 is CASSFGQDQPQHF. The CDR3 DNA follows: TGTGCCAGCAGCTTTGGACAGGATCAGCCCCAGCATTTT.

The chain employs TRBV4-3 and TRBJ2-5, with 7 bases lining up with TRBD1. The tail of the sequence fits TRBJ2-7 better, so the J call may be wrong. CDR1 and CDR2 (germline): LGHNA, YSLEER. The length of the CDR3 is 15 residues. The CDR3 DNA reads TGCGCCAGCAGCCAAGAGATGGGGACAGCCTACGAGCAGTACTTC. Translation gives CASSQEMGTAYEQYF.

The DNA of the CDR3 is TGTGCCAGCTCACCAGGGGGGGACGAGCAGTACTTC. This codes for CASSPGGDEQYF. The V call is TRBV18, the J call TRBJ2-7, with 7 positions matching TRBD2. The CDR3 contains 12 residues. V gave up 2 bases and J gave up 5 bases; unmatched junction bases: 0. In germline, CDR1 is KGHSH, CDR2 LQKENI.

V usage is TRBV27 and J usage is TRBJ2-5, with a weak D call TRBD2 (6 bases). Germline values: CDR1 MNHEY, CDR2 SMNVEV (reference sequence). This CDR3 region has 15 residues. The V end was cut by 5 bases, the J end by 2 bases, with 15 bases between. The CDR3 sequence: CASSVNLANQETQYF. In nucleotides, the CDR3 is TGTGCCAGCAGTGTCAATCTAGCGAATCAAGAGACCCAGTACTTC.